The 20 T cell receptor beta chains below come from one sample, sequenced in a study of identical twins. In TCRdb, the 5' RACE reads were re-called with MiXCR into one record per CDR3 protein. The sample gives more than 600,000 distinct CDR3 sequences, over 15% of which show up once; approximately 14% is in the top ten. These records were also assigned to another study, of T cells expressing NK-cell markers.

The specimen was PBMCs. These receptors were taken from a woman under 30 in good health.

This chain uses TRBV15 with TRBJ2-5; D is perhaps TRBD1 (5 bases). The CDR3 is 14 amino acids. CDR1 is LNHNV, CDR2 YYDKDF, per germline (reference sequence). Trimming stripped 5 bases from V and 2 bases from J, with 12 bases between. The CDR3 DNA reads TGTGCCACCAGCCCGCGACAGTTTCAAGAGACCCAGTACTTC. Translated: CATSPRQFQETQYF.

This clonotype was counted many times. The chain recombines TRBV12-5 with TRBJ2-2; D is undetermined. Germline CDR1 reads LGHNT; CDR2 reads FRNRAP. The CDR3 totals 12 residues. V was clipped by 6 bases and J by 2 bases, with 4 bases between them. The CDR3 spells CASGPNTGELFF. The CDR3 nucleotides read TGTGCTAGTGGCCCAAACACCGGGGAGCTGTTTTTT.

This clonotype was detected only a few times. The CDR3 sequence: CASRENWIARDNEQFF. CDR3 nucleotide sequence: TGTGCCAGCAGGGAAAATTGGATTGCGAGAGACAATGAGCAGTTCTTC. The V and J genes are TRBV2 and TRBJ2-1; D ambiguous. Per the germline V gene, CDR1 is SNHLY and CDR2 is FYNNEI. The CDR3 sequence is 16 residues long. V dropped 6 bases and J dropped 5 bases, with 20 bases sitting between them.

The chain recombines TRBV10-3 with TRBJ1-2; D is unresolved. The CDR3 runs 16 residues. The ends were cut back, 0 bases at V and 7 bases at J, with 18 bases in the middle. Germline loops: CDR1 ENHRY, CDR2 SYGVKD. CDR3 coding DNA: TGTGCCATCAGTGAGTCGATTAGTTGGGCTTCGGGTGGCTACACCTTC. Protein product: CAISESISWASGGYTF.

This clonotype was recorded a few times. The rearrangement uses TRBV18 and TRBJ2-1; 9 nucleotides align to TRBD2. V gave up 4 bases and J gave up 9 bases; unmatched junction bases: 7. CDR1 KGHSH and CDR2 LQKENI come from the germline V gene. The CDR3 has 14 residues. The CDR3 DNA sequence: TGTGCCAGCTCACTAACCGGGACTAGCAGTGAGCAGTTCTTC. As protein: CASSLTGTSSEQFF.

The chain joins TRBV12-3 or TRBV12-4 to TRBJ1-6; no clear D gene. Trimming removed 2 bases at V and 7 bases at J, with 9 bases between. The CDR3 spans 14 residues. CDR3 sequence reads: CASSLFPGNSPLHF. CDR3 DNA: TGTGCCAGCAGTTTATTCCCCGGGAATTCACCCCTCCACTTT.

Many counts were recorded for this clonotype. This chain joins TRBV7-9 and TRBJ1-1, with D tentatively TRBD1 (6 bases). Germline values: CDR1 SEHNR, CDR2 FQNEAQ (reference sequence). The CDR3 consists of 17 residues. Trimming left V 1 base short and J 2 bases short, with 17 bases between. CDR3 DNA sequence: TGTGCCAGCAGCTTAGGAGGTTATACAGGGCTAAACACTGAAGCTTTCTTT. Protein: CASSLGGYTGLNTEAFF.

The genes are TRBV7-9 and TRBJ1-1; TRBD1 might be the D (5 bases). The CDR3 covers 13 residues. Germline loops: CDR1 SEHNR, CDR2 FQNEAQ (reference sequence). V was clipped by 6 bases and J by 7 bases, with 15 bases between them. CDR3 nucleotide sequence: TGTGCCAGCAGGATAGGGGCTCCGAGTGAAGCTTTCTTT. Translated, it gives CASRIGAPSEAFF.

In its sample, this clonotype was seen a few times. This chain links TRBV3-1 with TRBJ2-7, with TRBD2 matching 7 bases. The V segment lost 0 bases and the J segment 1 base; nucleotides outside the gene matches: 6. CDR3 length equals 16 residues. The germline CDR1 and CDR2 sequences are LGHDT and YNNKEL (reference sequence). DNA of the CDR3: TGTGCCAGCAGCCAAGAAGGAGCGGGGAGATCCTACGAGCAGTACTTC. Amino acids: CASSQEGAGRSYEQYF.

This rearrangement joins TRBV11-2 to TRBJ1-2; the D gene is possibly TRBD1 (5 bases). V was trimmed by 5 bases and J by 4 bases, leaving 20 bases between them. CDR3 size: 16 residues. Germline CDR1 reads SGHAT; CDR2 reads FQNNGV. The CDR3 spells CASSPHAGTDRYGYTF. The CDR3 DNA reads TGTGCCAGCAGCCCCCATGCCGGGACGGATCGCTATGGCTACACCTTC.

This clonotype showed up just a few times. The CDR3 loop reads CAISGLAGVTDTQYF. The CDR3 nucleotides read TGTGCCATCAGCGGACTAGCGGGGGTCACAGATACGCAGTATTTT. The chain has TRBV10-3 and TRBJ2-3; 13 nucleotides line up with TRBD2. The V and J ends lost 6 bases and 2 bases, in that order; junction bases with no gene match: 2. Germline CDR1 ENHRY, CDR2 SYGVKD. The CDR3 has 15 amino acids.

This clonotype was picked up a small number of times. V gene TRBV7-2 combines with J gene TRBJ2-3; D perhaps matches TRBD2 (6 bases). V was shortened by 5 bases and J by 4 bases, with 10 bases between the two germline ends. Germline V gene data show CDR1 as SGHTA and CDR2 as FQGNSA. CDR3 size: 13 residues. The chain's CDR3 is CASSNSGSDTQYF. CDR3 bases: TGTGCCAGCAGCAATAGCGGATCAGATACGCAGTATTTT.

This clonotype was counted a few times. This rearrangement joins TRBV15 to TRBJ2-3, with D uncertain. CDR3 length: 13 amino acids. CDR1 is LNHNV, CDR2 YYDKDF, per germline (reference sequence). Trimming shortened V by 0 bases and J by 4 bases, and 5 bases separated the two germline ends. The CDR3 spells CATSRDRPDTQYF. The CDR3, as DNA: TGTGCCACCAGCAGAGATCGTCCAGATACGCAGTATTTT. The full variable domain, in which reference TRBV15 and TRBJ2-3 provide the parts outside the CDR3, is DAMVIQNPRYQVTQFGKPVTLSCSQTLNHNVMYWYQQKSSQAPKLLFHYYDKDFNNEADTPDNFQSRRPNTSFCFLDIRSPGLGDTAMYLCATSRDRPDTQYFGPGTRLTVL.

The J gene is TRBJ1-1, the V gene TRBV29-1; 9 bases fit TRBD1. V lost 7 bases, J lost 0 bases, and 3 bases stayed unmatched. Germline CDR1 reads SQVTM; CDR2 reads ANQGSEA. This CDR3 is built from 13 residues. CDR3 protein: CSAGTGLNTEAFF. The CDR3 DNA sequence: TGCAGCGCAGGGACAGGGCTGAACACTGAAGCTTTCTTT.

In this sample, this clonotype turned up a few times. The V and J genes are TRBV3-1 and TRBJ2-3, with TRBD1 identical over 10 bases. In germline, CDR1 is LGHDT, CDR2 YNNKEL (reference sequence). This CDR3 region has 17 residues. V lost 2 bases to trimming and J lost 2 bases; unmatched junction nucleotides: 7. The CDR3 DNA reads as TGTGCCAGCAGCCAATTTAGGGGGACAGGGGCCACAGATACGCAGTATTTT. Amino acids: CASSQFRGTGATDTQYF.

The chain carries TRBV5-1 and TRBJ1-1; D remains unclear. CDR3 length: 11 amino acids. Germline V CDR1 and CDR2: SGHRS, YFSETQ. V lost 6 bases, J lost 3 bases, and 6 bases lay in between. CDR3 nucleotides: TGCGCCAGCATCAAGGACACTGAAGCTTTCTTT. This encodes CASIKDTEAFF.

Only a few counts were recorded for this clonotype. The chain couples TRBV29-1 to TRBJ1-5; TRBD1 agrees at 9 bases. The CDR3 totals 18 residues. J lost 2 bases, V lost 8 bases, and 19 bases had no gene match. Looked up from germline, CDR1 is SQVTM and CDR2 is ANQGSEA. Here the CDR3 reads CSPREGTGMEECNQPQHF. The CDR3 DNA sequence: TGCAGCCCTCGTGAAGGGACAGGGATGGAGGAATGCAATCAGCCCCAGCATTTT.

This clonotype was found a few times. The V call is TRBV9, the J call TRBJ2-7; 8 bases map to TRBD2. V lost 2 bases and J lost 1; bases outside the gene matches: 8. The CDR3 extends over 16 amino acids. The germline gives CDR1 SGDLS, CDR2 YYNGEE. CDR3 region: CASSVDSGKESYEQYF. The DNA for the CDR3 is TGTGCCAGCAGCGTGGATAGCGGGAAAGAGTCCTACGAGCAGTACTTC.

The V call is TRBV10-3, the J call TRBJ1-1; tentative D call: TRBD1 (5 bases). This CDR3 region has 15 residues. The ends were cut back, 3 bases at V and 2 bases at J, with 13 bases in the middle. Germline-derived CDR1 and CDR2 are ENHRY and SYGVKD. The CDR3 is CAISEGFGGNTEAFF. The CDR3 DNA reads TGTGCCATCAGTGAAGGGTTCGGGGGAAACACTGAAGCTTTCTTT.

The chain links TRBV20-1 to TRBJ1-1; tentative D call: TRBD1 (6 bases). The CDR3 runs 12 residues. Trimming stripped 6 bases from V and 1 base from J, with 9 bases between. Germline V gene lookup returns CDR1 DFQATT and CDR2 SNEGSKA (reference sequence). CDR3 in DNA: TGCAGTGCGGAAGGGGGGAACACTGAAGCTTTCTTT. It codes for CSAEGGNTEAFF.